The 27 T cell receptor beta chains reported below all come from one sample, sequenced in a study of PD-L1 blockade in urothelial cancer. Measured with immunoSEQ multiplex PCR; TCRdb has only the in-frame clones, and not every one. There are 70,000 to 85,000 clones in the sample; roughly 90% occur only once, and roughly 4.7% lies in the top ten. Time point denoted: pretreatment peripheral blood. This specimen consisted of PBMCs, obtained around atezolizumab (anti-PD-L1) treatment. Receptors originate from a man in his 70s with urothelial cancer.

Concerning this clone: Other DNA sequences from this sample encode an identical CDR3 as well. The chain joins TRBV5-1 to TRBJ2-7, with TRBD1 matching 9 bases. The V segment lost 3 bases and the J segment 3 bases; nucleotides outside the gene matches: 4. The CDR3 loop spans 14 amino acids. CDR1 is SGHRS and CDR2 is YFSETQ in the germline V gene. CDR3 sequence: CASSWGQGSYEQYF. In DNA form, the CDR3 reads TGCGCCAGCAGCTGGGGACAGGGAAGCTACGAGCAGTACTTC.

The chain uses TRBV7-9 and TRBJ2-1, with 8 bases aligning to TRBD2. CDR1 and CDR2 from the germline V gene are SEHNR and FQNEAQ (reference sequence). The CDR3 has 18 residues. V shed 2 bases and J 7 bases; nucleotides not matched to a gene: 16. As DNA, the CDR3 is TGTGCCAGCAGCTTACGGGACTTGGGACTAGAACGTTATAATGAGCAGTTCTTC. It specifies CASSLRDLGLERYNEQFF.

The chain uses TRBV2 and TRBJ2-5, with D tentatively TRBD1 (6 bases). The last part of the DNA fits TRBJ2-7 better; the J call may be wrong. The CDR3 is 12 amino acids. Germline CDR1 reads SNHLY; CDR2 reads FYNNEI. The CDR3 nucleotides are TGTGCCGGCCGGACAGACTCCTACGAGCAGTACTTC. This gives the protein CAGRTDSYEQYF.

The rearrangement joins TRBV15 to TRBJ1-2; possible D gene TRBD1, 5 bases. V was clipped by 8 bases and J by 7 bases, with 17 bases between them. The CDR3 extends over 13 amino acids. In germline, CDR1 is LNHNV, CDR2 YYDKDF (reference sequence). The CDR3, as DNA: TGTGCCACCTCCCCCAGGGTATACAGTGGCTACACCTTC. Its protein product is CATSPRVYSGYTF.

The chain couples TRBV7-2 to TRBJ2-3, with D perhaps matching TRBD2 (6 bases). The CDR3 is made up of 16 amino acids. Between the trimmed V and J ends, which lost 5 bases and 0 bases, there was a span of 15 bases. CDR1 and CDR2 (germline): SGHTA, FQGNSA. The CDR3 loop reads CASSTIRGTSTDTQYF. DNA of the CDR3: TGTGCCAGCAGCACGATCCGGGGGACTAGCACAGATACGCAGTATTTT.

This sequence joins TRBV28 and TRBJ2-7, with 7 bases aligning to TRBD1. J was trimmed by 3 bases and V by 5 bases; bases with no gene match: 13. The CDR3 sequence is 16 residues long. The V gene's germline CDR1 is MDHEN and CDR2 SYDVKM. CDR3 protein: CASSKILTRDSYEQYF. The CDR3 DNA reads TGTGCCAGCAGTAAAATCCTGACCCGGGACAGCTACGAGCAGTACTTC.

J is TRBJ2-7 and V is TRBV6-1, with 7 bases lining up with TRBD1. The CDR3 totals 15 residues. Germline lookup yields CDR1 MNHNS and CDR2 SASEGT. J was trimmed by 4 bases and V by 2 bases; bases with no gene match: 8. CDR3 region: CASSEPDRVRYEQYF. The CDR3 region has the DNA TGTGCCAGCAGTGAACCCGACAGGGTGCGATACGAGCAGTACTTC.

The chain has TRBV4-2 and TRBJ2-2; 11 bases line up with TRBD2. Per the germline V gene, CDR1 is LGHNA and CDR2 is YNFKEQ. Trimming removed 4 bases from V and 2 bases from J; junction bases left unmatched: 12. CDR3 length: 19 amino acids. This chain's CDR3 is CASSRGLAEPVRNTGELFF. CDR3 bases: TGTGCCAGCAGCCGGGGACTAGCGGAGCCCGTCAGAAACACCGGGGAGCTGTTTTTT.

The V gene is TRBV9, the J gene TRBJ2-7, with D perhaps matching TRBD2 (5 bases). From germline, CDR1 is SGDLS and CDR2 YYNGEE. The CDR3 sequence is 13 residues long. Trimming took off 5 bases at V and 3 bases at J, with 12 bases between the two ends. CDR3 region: CASSSTGSYEQYF. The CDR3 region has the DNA TGTGCCAGCAGTTCAACGGGGAGCTACGAGCAGTACTTC.

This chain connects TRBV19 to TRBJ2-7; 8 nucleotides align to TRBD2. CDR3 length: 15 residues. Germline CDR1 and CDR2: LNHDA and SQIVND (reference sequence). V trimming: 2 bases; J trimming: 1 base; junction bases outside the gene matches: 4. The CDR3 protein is CASSIRGGQSYEQYF. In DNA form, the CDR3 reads TGTGCCAGTAGTATACGGGGGGGCCAATCCTACGAGCAGTACTTC.

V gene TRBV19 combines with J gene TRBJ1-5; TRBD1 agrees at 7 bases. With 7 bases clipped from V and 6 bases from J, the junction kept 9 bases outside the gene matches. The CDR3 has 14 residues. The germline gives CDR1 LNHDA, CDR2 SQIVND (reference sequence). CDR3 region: CASMARGSSQPQHF. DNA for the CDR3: TGTGCCAGTATGGCCAGGGGGTCTAGTCAGCCCCAGCATTTT. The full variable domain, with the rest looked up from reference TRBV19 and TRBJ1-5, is DGGITQSPKYLFRKEGQNVTLSCEQNLNHDAMYWYRQDPGQGLRLIYYSQIVNDFQKGDIAEGYSVSREKKESFPLTVTSAQKNPTAFYLCASMARGSSQPQHFGDGTRLSIL.

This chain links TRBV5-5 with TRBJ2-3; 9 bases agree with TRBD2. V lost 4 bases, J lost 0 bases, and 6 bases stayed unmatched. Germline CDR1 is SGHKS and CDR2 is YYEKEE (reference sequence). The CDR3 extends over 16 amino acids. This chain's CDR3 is CASSPGLARSTDTQYF. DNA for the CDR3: TGTGCCAGCAGCCCAGGACTAGCGAGAAGCACAGATACGCAGTATTTT.

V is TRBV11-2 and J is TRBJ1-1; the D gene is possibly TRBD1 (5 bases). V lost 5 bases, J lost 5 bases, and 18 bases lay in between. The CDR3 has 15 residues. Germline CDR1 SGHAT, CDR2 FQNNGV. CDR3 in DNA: TGTGCCAGCAGCGCAGACCAGGGAAGGTGGACTGAAGCTTTCTTT. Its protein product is CASSADQGRWTEAFF.

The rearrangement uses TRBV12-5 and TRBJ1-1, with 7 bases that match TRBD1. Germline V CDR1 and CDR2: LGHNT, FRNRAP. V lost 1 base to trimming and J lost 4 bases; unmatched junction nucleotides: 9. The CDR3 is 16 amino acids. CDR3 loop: CASGLGRGYDSTEAFF. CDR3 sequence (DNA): TGTGCTAGTGGTTTGGGCAGGGGGTACGATAGCACTGAAGCTTTCTTT.

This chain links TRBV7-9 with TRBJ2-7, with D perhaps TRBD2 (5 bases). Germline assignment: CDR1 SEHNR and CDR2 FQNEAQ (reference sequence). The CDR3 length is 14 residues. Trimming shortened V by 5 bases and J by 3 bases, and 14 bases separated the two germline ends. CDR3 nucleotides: TGTGCCAGCAGCCCGGGGTCTACAGACTACGAGCAGTACTTC. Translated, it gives CASSPGSTDYEQYF.

CDR3 sequence: CAGKSGRFGNEQFF. For the CDR3, the DNA is TGTGCCGGAAAGAGCGGGAGGTTTGGCAATGAGCAGTTCTTC. This chain joins TRBV30 and TRBJ2-1; 9 bases fit TRBD2. The CDR3 spans 14 residues. With 8 bases clipped from V and 6 bases from J, the junction kept 11 bases outside the gene matches. From germline, CDR1 is GTSNPN and CDR2 SVGIG (reference sequence).

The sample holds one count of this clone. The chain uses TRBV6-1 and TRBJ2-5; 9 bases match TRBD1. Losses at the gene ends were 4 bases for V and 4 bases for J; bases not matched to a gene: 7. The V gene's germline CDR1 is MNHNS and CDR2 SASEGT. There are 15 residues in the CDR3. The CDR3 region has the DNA TGTGCCAGCAGTGCACAGACAGGGGGACCAGAGACCCAGTACTTC. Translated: CASSAQTGGPETQYF.

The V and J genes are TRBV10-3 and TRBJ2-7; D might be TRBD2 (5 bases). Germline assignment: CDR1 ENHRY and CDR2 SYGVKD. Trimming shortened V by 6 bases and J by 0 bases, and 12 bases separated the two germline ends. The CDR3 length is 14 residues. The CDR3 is CAISLGLSSYEQYF. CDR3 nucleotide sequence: TGTGCCATCAGCTTAGGACTGAGCTCCTACGAGCAGTACTTC.

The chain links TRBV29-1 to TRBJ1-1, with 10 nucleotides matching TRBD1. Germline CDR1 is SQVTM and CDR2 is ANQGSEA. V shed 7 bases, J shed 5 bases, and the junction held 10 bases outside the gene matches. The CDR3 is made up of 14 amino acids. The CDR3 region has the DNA TGCAGCGCCAACCGGAGGGACAGGGGAACTGAAGCTTTCTTT. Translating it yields CSANRRDRGTEAFF.

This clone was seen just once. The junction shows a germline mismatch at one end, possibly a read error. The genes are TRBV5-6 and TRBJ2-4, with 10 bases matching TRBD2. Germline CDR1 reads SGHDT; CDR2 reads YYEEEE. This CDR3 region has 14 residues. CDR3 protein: CASSLGTSVRIQYF. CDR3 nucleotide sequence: TGTGCCAGCAGTTTGGGGACTAGCGTTCGGATTCAGTACTTC.

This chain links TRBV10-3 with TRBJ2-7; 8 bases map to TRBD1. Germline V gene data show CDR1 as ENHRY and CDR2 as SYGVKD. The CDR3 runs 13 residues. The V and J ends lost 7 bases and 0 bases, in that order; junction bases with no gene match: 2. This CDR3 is CAITGGSSYEQYF. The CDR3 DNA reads TGTGCCATCACAGGGGGCAGCTCCTACGAGCAGTACTTC.

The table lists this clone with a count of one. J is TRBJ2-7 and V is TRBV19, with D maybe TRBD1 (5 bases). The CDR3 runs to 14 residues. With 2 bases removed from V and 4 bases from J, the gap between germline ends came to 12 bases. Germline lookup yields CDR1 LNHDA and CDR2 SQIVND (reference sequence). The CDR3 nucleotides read TGTGCCAGTAGTATACAGAAGGGGCCTTACGAGCAGTACTTC. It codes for CASSIQKGPYEQYF.

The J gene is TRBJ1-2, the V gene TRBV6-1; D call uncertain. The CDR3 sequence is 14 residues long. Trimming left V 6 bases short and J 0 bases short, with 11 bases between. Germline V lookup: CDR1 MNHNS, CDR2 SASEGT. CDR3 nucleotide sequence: TGTGCCAGCAGGCTTGAGGTACCTAACTATGGCTACACCTTC. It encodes CASRLEVPNYGYTF.

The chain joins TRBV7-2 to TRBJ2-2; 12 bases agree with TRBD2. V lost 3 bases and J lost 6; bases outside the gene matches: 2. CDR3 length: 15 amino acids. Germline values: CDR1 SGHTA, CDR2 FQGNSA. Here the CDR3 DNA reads TGTGCCAGCAGCTTGACTAGCGGGAGTTCCGGGGAGCTGTTTTTT. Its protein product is CASSLTSGSSGELFF.

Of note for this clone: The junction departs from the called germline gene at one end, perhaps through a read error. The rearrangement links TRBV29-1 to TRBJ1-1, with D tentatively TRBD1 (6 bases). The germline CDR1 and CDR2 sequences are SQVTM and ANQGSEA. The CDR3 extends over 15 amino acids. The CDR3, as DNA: TGCAGCGCTGAAGGCAGGGGTGGGCTAGACACTGAAGCTTTCTTT. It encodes CSAEGRGGLDTEAFF.

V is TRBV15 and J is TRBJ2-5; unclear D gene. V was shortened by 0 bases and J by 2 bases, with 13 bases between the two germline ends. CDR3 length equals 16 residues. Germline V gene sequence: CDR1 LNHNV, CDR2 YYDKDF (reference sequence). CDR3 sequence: CATSRERYGTQETQYF. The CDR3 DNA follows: TGTGCCACCAGCAGAGAGCGGTATGGAACGCAAGAGACCCAGTACTTC.

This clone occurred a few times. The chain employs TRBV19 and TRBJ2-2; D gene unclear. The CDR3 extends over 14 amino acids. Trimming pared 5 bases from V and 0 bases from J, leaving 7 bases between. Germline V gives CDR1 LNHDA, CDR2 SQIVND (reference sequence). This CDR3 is CASSDLANTGELFF. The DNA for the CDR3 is TGTGCCAGTAGTGACCTAGCGAACACCGGGGAGCTGTTTTTT.